Below, 19 T cell receptor beta chains from the same sample are listed, as sequenced in a study of blood T cell repertoires in COVID-19. The method was immunoSEQ multiplex PCR; TCRdb's version includes in-frame clones alone and lacks a portion of them. Seen here are under 350,000 clones, around nine tenths observed once, and the top ten hold approximately 4.2%. The specimen was peripheral blood. The origin of the receptors is a man aged 40-49 years with acute or convalescent COVID-19.

This sequence joins TRBV5-6 and TRBJ2-3; a weak D match, TRBD2 (6 bases). The CDR3 has 16 residues. The germline V and J ends were trimmed by 4 bases and 2 bases, with 17 bases remaining between them. The germline gives CDR1 SGHDT, CDR2 YYEEEE. The CDR3 region is CASSRGTFVVTDTQYF. CDR3 sequence (DNA): TGTGCCAGCAGCCGGGGGACTTTCGTCGTCACAGATACGCAGTATTTT.

The J gene is TRBJ2-2, the V gene TRBV6-6, with TRBD2 as a possible D gene (6 bases). From germline, CDR1 is MNHNY and CDR2 SVGAGI (reference sequence). Trimming took 5 bases from V and 4 from J, leaving 8 bases between them. The CDR3 is made up of 13 amino acids. As DNA, the CDR3 is TGTGCCAGCAGTCCGGGGGTCACCGGGGAGCTGTTTTTT. This translates into CASSPGVTGELFF.

DNA for the CDR3: TGTGCCAGCAGTGGGGGGGGCTATAATTCACCCCTCCACTTT. It is translated as CASSGGGYNSPLHF. The rearrangement links TRBV2 to TRBJ1-6, with D maybe TRBD1 (5 bases). This CDR3 has 14 residues. The germline gives CDR1 SNHLY, CDR2 FYNNEI. Trimming removed 4 bases from V and 3 bases from J, with 7 bases in between.

The chain links TRBV19 to TRBJ1-1; 8 positions agree with TRBD1. Germline CDR1 reads LNHDA; CDR2 reads SQIVND (reference sequence). This CDR3 contains 15 residues. V was clipped by 3 bases and J by 4 bases; unmatched bases: 7. Here the CDR3 reads CASSIGLTGATEAFF. The CDR3, as DNA: TGTGCCAGTAGTATTGGACTGACAGGGGCCACTGAAGCTTTCTTT.

The chain combines TRBV28 with TRBJ2-3, with 10 bases fitting TRBD1. Germline CDR1 and CDR2: MDHEN and SYDVKM. Trimming at V came to 5 bases and at J to 6 bases, leaving 11 bases not matched to a gene. The CDR3 runs 16 residues. The CDR3 spells CASSPTGTGVVDTQYF. In DNA, the CDR3 is TGTGCCAGCAGTCCCACCGGGACAGGGGTCGTTGATACGCAGTATTTT.

This clone was detected only a few times. The V gene is TRBV12-3 or TRBV12-4, the J gene TRBJ2-1, with D unclear. Trimming pared 6 bases from V and 7 bases from J, leaving 7 bases between. The CDR3 totals 11 residues. CDR3 amino acids: CASSLENEQFF. Written as DNA, the CDR3 is TGTGCCAGCAGCCTAGAGAATGAGCAGTTCTTC.

The chain recombines TRBV20-1 with TRBJ2-7; 8 nucleotides match TRBD2. V lost 3 bases to trimming and J lost 3 bases; unmatched junction nucleotides: 4. Per the germline V gene, CDR1 is DFQATT and CDR2 is SNEGSKA (reference sequence). The CDR3 spans 13 residues. The CDR3 protein is CSASSSGGYEQYF. For the CDR3, the DNA is TGCAGTGCTAGTTCGAGCGGGGGCTACGAGCAGTACTTC.

The chain uses TRBV5-5 and TRBJ2-7; D perhaps matches TRBD2 (6 bases). V was pared by 0 bases and J by 0 bases, with 10 bases between. This CDR3 is 15 amino acids long. CDR1 and CDR2 (germline): SGHKS, YYEKEE (reference sequence). The CDR3 region is CASSLAGGVSYEQYF. CDR3 DNA: TGTGCCAGCAGCTTGGCCGGAGGGGTCTCCTACGAGCAGTACTTC.

CDR3 region: CASSLSGNYNSPLHF. In nucleotides, the CDR3 is TGCGCCAGCAGCCTCAGCGGAAACTATAATTCACCCCTCCACTTT. The V gene is TRBV5-1, the J gene TRBJ1-6; D call uncertain. This CDR3 is 15 amino acids long. CDR1 and CDR2 (germline): SGHRS, YFSETQ. V gave up 4 bases and J gave up 3 bases, with 11 bases separating them.

The chain is built from TRBV12-5 and TRBJ1-4, with D possibly being TRBD1 (6 bases). Germline V gene lookup returns CDR1 LGHNT and CDR2 FRNRAP. V was trimmed by 6 bases and J by 8 bases, leaving 16 bases between them. The CDR3 spans 14 residues. CDR3 DNA: TGTGCTAGTGGCTATACAGGGAGTAGCGAAAAACTGTTTTTT. It yields the protein CASGYTGSSEKLFF.

The table lists this clone with a count of one. The chain uses TRBV6-5 and TRBJ2-3; unclear D gene. The germline gives CDR1 MNHEY, CDR2 SVGAGI. The CDR3 extends over 14 amino acids. V lost 6 bases, J lost 2 bases, and 12 bases lay in between. The CDR3 loop reads CASRVTPYTDTQYF. In nucleotides, the CDR3 is TGTGCCAGCAGAGTGACACCCTACACAGATACGCAGTATTTT.

This clone was counted a few times. The rearrangement joins TRBV7-2 to TRBJ2-5, with 7 bases aligning to TRBD1. V lost 3 bases to trimming and J lost 0 bases; unmatched junction nucleotides: 4. This CDR3 comprises 15 residues. Germline V gene sequence: CDR1 SGHTA, CDR2 FQGNSA. The CDR3, as DNA: TGTGCCAGCAGCTTTAAACAGGGGTACCAAGAGACCCAGTACTTC. It codes for CASSFKQGYQETQYF.

The chain joins TRBV5-4 to TRBJ1-2; TRBD1 matches 7 bases. J was trimmed by 6 bases and V by 0 bases; bases with no gene match: 5. This CDR3 is built from 14 residues. The germline V gene has CDR1 SGHNT and CDR2 YYREEE (reference sequence). The CDR3 DNA reads TGTGCCAGCAGCTTGGAACAGGGGACGAATGGCTACACCTTC. It codes for CASSLEQGTNGYTF.

The CDR3 DNA reads as TGCGCCAGCAGCCCGACTACCACTAACTATGGCTACACCTTC. This codes for CASSPTTTNYGYTF. The V and J genes are TRBV5-1 and TRBJ1-2; no reliable D call. The CDR3 contains 14 residues. Looked up from germline, CDR1 is SGHRS and CDR2 is YFSETQ. V was pared by 4 bases and J by 0 bases, with 10 bases between.

The chain employs TRBV9 and TRBJ2-1; D remains ambiguous. Trimming took 0 bases from V and 2 from J, leaving 9 bases between them. The CDR3 runs to 15 residues. Germline CDR1 is SGDLS and CDR2 is YYNGEE. The DNA for the CDR3 is TGTGCCAGCAGCGTAGATCCCAGGACCTACAATGAGCAGTTCTTC. It codes for CASSVDPRTYNEQFF. Drawing the rest from reference TRBV9 and TRBJ2-1, the complete variable domain is DSGVTQTPKHLITATGQRVTLRCSPRSGDLSVYWYQQSLDQGLQFLIQYYNGEERAKGNILERFSAQQFPDLHSELNLSSLELGDSALYFCASSVDPRTYNEQFFGPGTRLTVL.

The rearrangement uses TRBV11-3 and TRBJ2-2; D perhaps matches TRBD2 (5 bases). The germline CDR1 and CDR2 sequences are SGHNT and YENEEA. Between the trimmed V and J ends, which lost 3 bases and 1 base, there was a span of 6 bases. CDR3 size: 14 residues. CDR3 region: CASSFGVNTGELFF. The CDR3 bases are TGTGCCAGCAGCTTCGGGGTGAACACCGGGGAGCTGTTTTTT.

This clone was counted a few times. The identical CDR3 is also encoded by other nucleotide sequences in the sample. The gene calls are TRBV6-1 and TRBJ1-2, with a possible D match to TRBD1 (5 bases). V shed 3 bases and J shed 0 bases, with 8 bases lying between them. CDR3 size: 14 residues. The germline V gene has CDR1 MNHNS and CDR2 SASEGT. CDR3 bases: TGTGCCAGCAGTGAGACGGGGGCTAACTATGGCTACACCTTC. This gives the protein CASSETGANYGYTF.

The chain combines TRBV12-3 or TRBV12-4 with TRBJ1-2; 10 bases line up with TRBD1. The V segment lost 5 bases and the J segment 8 bases; nucleotides outside the gene matches: 5. The CDR3 has 13 amino acids. CDR3 bases: TGTGCCAGCAGTCCCGACAGGGGGCGAGGCTACACCTTC. Protein sequence: CASSPDRGRGYTF.

The V call is TRBV20-1, the J call TRBJ1-1, with a weak D call TRBD1 (5 bases). Germline V gives CDR1 DFQATT, CDR2 SNEGSKA (reference sequence). This CDR3 spans 11 amino acids. V was trimmed by 0 bases and J by 13 bases, leaving 12 bases between them. The CDR3 here is CSARDRQLVFF. CDR3 nucleotide sequence: TGCAGTGCTAGAGATCGACAGTTGGTTTTCTTT.